This is a list of T cell receptor beta chains from one sample in a study of CD8+ T cells in alopecia areata. Produced via immunoSEQ multiplex PCR; TCRdb's table is partial and in-frame only. The repertoire has 140,000 to 150,000 clones, roughly three fifths of them found once; the top ten carry around 6.6%. Sequenced material: CD4+ T cells sorted from blood, taken at week 0. The receptors come from a human donor with alopecia areata. The CDR3 runs from the conserved cysteine through the conserved F or W. D genes are given only for firm matches. Clone size appears in some rows only: once, few, many, or a class for an expanded clone.

abundance,d_gene,j_gene,v_gene,CDR3nt,CDR3aa
.,.,TRBJ2-3,TRBV29-1,TGCAGCGTCCCCGGGACGCGCACAGATACGCAGTATTTT,CSVPGTRTDTQYF
.,.,TRBJ2-7,TRBV18,TGTGCCAGCTCACTAGCCCTCTACGAGCAGTACTTC,CASSLALYEQYF
.,TRBD1,TRBJ2-7,TRBV9,TGTGCCAGCAGCGTAGGACAGGGTGGGACCTACGAGCAGTACTTC,CASSVGQGGTYEQYF
.,TRBD1,TRBJ1-2,TRBV5-1,TGCGCCAGCAGCCCAGGGGGGCCAGGGGGCGAAGGCTACACCTTC,CASSPGGPGGEGYTF
.,TRBD1,TRBJ1-2,TRBV7-8,TGTGCCAGCAGTTCCCCCGGGACAGGGGACTATGGCTACACCTTC,CASSSPGTGDYGYTF
.,.,TRBJ2-3,TRBV7-9,TGTGCCAGCAGCTTAGATGGAGGAAACGAGTATTTT,CASSLDGGNEYF
.,.,TRBJ2-3,TRBV7-2,TGTGCCAGCAGGGAGACCACAGATACGCAGTATTTT,CASRETTDTQYF
.,TRBD1,TRBJ2-1,TRBV27,TGTGCCAGCCGCCCGGGGACAGGAGCCTACAATGAGCAGTTCTTC,CASRPGTGAYNEQFF
.,TRBD2,TRBJ2-1,TRBV11-1,TGTGCCAGCAGCTGGGGACTAGTGCAGTTCTTC,CASSWGLVQFF
many,.,TRBJ2-5,TRBV5-1,TGCGCCAGCAGCTGGGGTCTAGCTGAAGAGACCCAGTACTTC,CASSWGLAEETQYF
few,TRBD1,TRBJ1-1,TRBV19,TGTGCCAGTAGTATCGGGCAGGGGGCGATTTATGCTTTCTTT,CASSIGQGAIYAFF
few,.,TRBJ2-6,TRBV2,TGTGCCAGCAGTGTCTACCACTCTGGGGCCAACGTCCTGACTTTC,CASSVYHSGANVLTF
.,.,TRBJ2-7,TRBV2,TGTGCCAGCAGTGTGGGGGCAACCTACGAGCAGTACTTC,CASSVGATYEQYF
.,.,TRBJ2-7,TRBV2,TGTGCCAGCAGTCGGCCGGTGCATTATTACGAGCAGTACTTC,CASSRPVHYYEQYF
.,TRBD2,TRBJ2-5,TRBV4-2,TGTGCCAGCAGCCAAGATCCTAGCGGGATGGAAGAGACCCAGTACTTC,CASSQDPSGMEETQYF
.,TRBD1,TRBJ2-7,TRBV5-1,TGCGCCAGCAGCCCGGGACAGGGCTCATCCAACTACGAGCAGTACTTC,CASSPGQGSSNYEQYF
.,.,TRBJ1-5,TRBV5-6,TGTGCCAGCAGCTTGGTAGGGGGCAATCAGCCCCAGCATTTT,CASSLVGGNQPQHF
.,.,TRBJ1-2,TRBV29-1,TGCAGCGTTAACCGACGACAGACCGGCTACACCTTC,CSVNRRQTGYTF
.,.,TRBJ2-3,TRBV30,TGTGCCTGGACCGCTCGATATACGCAGTATTTT,CAWTARYTQYF
few,TRBD1,TRBJ1-1,TRBV18,TGTGCCAGCTCACCTCAACCGACAGGGTCACTCGAGGGAGCTTTCTTT,CASSPQPTGSLEGAFF
.,.,TRBJ2-3,TRBV18,TGTGCCAGCTCACCCGGCAGGGAGGATACGCAGTATTTT,CASSPGREDTQYF
.,.,TRBJ2-2,TRBV29-1,TGCAGCGCACTCGGGGGCACACCGGGGGAGCTGTTTTTT,CSALGGTPGELFF
.,.,TRBJ1-6,TRBV9,TGTGCCAGCAGCGCCAACTCCGGGACTTCAACCTCACTTAATTCACCCCTCCACTTT,CASSANSGTSTSLNSPLHF
few,.,TRBJ2-1,TRBV29-1,TGCAGCGTTGACCGGGTCTTGGGGGCGAATGAGCAGTTCTTC,CSVDRVLGANEQFF
few,.,TRBJ2-3,TRBV7-9,TGTGCCAGCAGCTCAGGACGGGCGGGTACAGATACGCAGTATTTT,CASSSGRAGTDTQYF